This T cell receptor beta chain was sequenced in a study of T cells in Graves' hyperthyroidism and ophthalmopathy. Those patients with uncontrolled infection, other autoimmune disease, pregnancy or lactation were excluded. Amplification of TCR beta CDR3 regions used RNA as the template. TCR CDR3 regions were first amplified by RT-PCR with HTBI primers. TCRdb independently ran MiXCR on the multiplex PCR reads; one entry per CDR3 protein. The top ten clones hold 31% of a sample with around 700,000 distinct CDR3 sequences, under 45% of them seen once. Germline V gene lookup returns CDR1 SQVTM and CDR2 ANQGSEA. The CDR3 is 14 amino acids. The V and J ends lost 6 bases and 2 bases, in that order; junction bases with no gene match: 4.

The TCR comes from a woman aged 40 to 55 with Graves' hyperthyroidism. Sequenced material: blood. The V and J genes are TRBV29-1 and TRBJ2-3; 11 positions match TRBD2. CDR3 nucleotide sequence: TGCAGCGTGGGGACTAGCGGCCCCACAGATACGCAGTATTTT. Translating gives CSVGTSGPTDTQYF.